These 3 T cell receptor beta chains share one sample of origin, sequenced in a study of OX40 agonist ivuxolimab in advanced cancers. Using immunoSEQ multiplex PCR, the repertoire was profiled, and TCRdb retains in-frame clones only, with some absent. The sample consists of about 71,000 clones, around 94% of them appearing once. Sample: CD4+ or CD8+ T cells sorted from blood, taken in a trial of the OX40 agonist ivuxolimab. All receptors come from an adult with an advanced solid tumor such as melanoma, head and neck, liver or kidney cancer.

V is TRBV4-3 and J is TRBJ1-2, with D tentatively TRBD1 (6 bases). Germline CDR1 LGHNA, CDR2 YSLEER. The V end lost 2 bases, the J end lost 7 bases, and 20 bases lay between the germline ends. This CDR3 region has 16 residues. The CDR3 loop reads CASSQFHEGGRGGYTF. In nucleotides, the CDR3 is TGCGCCAGCAGCCAATTCCACGAGGGGGGAAGGGGTGGCTACACCTTC.

The chain has TRBV4-1 and TRBJ2-7; TRBD2 matches at 9 bases. Trimming removed 5 bases from V and 1 base from J; junction bases left unmatched: 9. This CDR3 has 16 residues. Germline CDR1 MGHRA, CDR2 YSYEKL. CDR3 DNA: TGCGCCAGCAGCATGACTAGCGGAGGCCCTTCCTACGAGCAGTACTTC. It encodes CASSMTSGGPSYEQYF.

This clone was seen only once. V and J are TRBV29-1 and TRBJ1-1, with D perhaps TRBD1 (5 bases). V lost 4 bases and J 5 bases, leaving 11 bases between the germline ends. The V gene's germline CDR1 is SQVTM and CDR2 ANQGSEA. This CDR3 is 12 amino acids long. CDR3 region: CSVGGELTEAFF. The CDR3 DNA sequence: TGCAGCGTTGGGGGGGAACTAACTGAAGCTTTCTTT.